One sample yielded the 10 T cell receptor beta chains listed below, sequenced in a study of cytomegalovirus exposure and HLA in healthy donors. PCR employed 60 Vbeta and 13 Jbeta primers. Method: immunoSEQ multiplex PCR; TCRdb's copy keeps in-frame clones and lacks some. The sample has roughly 100,000 clones, approximately 72% seen once. The sequenced material came from PBMCs. The receptors come from a man aged 25-45 years in good health and CMV-seronegative.

The chain is built from TRBV29-1 and TRBJ2-2; D might be TRBD1 (5 bases). The CDR3 runs to 12 residues. Germline loops: CDR1 SQVTM, CDR2 ANQGSEA. Trimming stripped 4 bases from V and 4 bases from J, with 7 bases between. The CDR3 reads CSVAGFTGELFF. The CDR3 DNA sequence: TGCAGCGTTGCAGGGTTCACCGGGGAGCTGTTTTTT.

This clone was counted a few times. V and J are TRBV19 and TRBJ2-7, with a weak D call TRBD2 (5 bases). From germline, CDR1 is LNHDA and CDR2 SQIVND (reference sequence). The V end lost 7 bases, the J end lost 5 bases, and 18 bases lay between the germline ends. The CDR3 length is 14 residues. CDR3 amino acids: CASTLGLAAHEQYF. DNA for the CDR3: TGTGCCAGTACCCTCGGGCTAGCAGCCCACGAGCAGTACTTC.

The chain links TRBV27 to TRBJ2-7; 7 nucleotides line up with TRBD1. Losses at the gene ends were 5 bases for V and 2 bases for J; bases not matched to a gene: 6. The CDR3 sequence is 14 residues long. Germline CDR1 and CDR2: MNHEY and SMNVEV (reference sequence). The CDR3 region is CASSIGQATYEQYF. CDR3 sequence (DNA): TGTGCCAGCAGTATAGGACAGGCTACCTACGAGCAGTACTTC.

The V gene is TRBV27, the J gene TRBJ2-7, with TRBD2 matching over 11 bases. The germline V gene encodes CDR1 MNHEY and CDR2 SMNVEV (reference sequence). The CDR3 has 14 amino acids. Trimming took 6 bases from V and 6 from J; bases not matched to a gene: 7. The CDR3 coding sequence is TGTGCCAGCAGCGCCTCGGGACTAGCGGCCGAGCAGTACTTC. Translation: CASSASGLAAEQYF.

Only one count was recorded for this clone. The chain links TRBV5-6 to TRBJ2-7; possible D gene TRBD2, 5 bases. Trimming stripped 1 base from V and 3 bases from J, with 17 bases between. Germline CDR1 SGHDT, CDR2 YYEEEE. This CDR3 has 16 residues. CDR3 amino acids: CASSLWIAPEDYEQYF. In nucleotides, the CDR3 is TGTGCCAGCAGCTTGTGGATTGCGCCGGAGGACTACGAGCAGTACTTC.

The chain recombines TRBV7-9 with TRBJ2-7; 11 nucleotides agree with TRBD2. Germline V gene sequence: CDR1 SEHNR, CDR2 FQNEAQ (reference sequence). V lost 3 bases and J lost 4; bases outside the gene matches: 5. This CDR3 comprises 15 residues. The CDR3 is CASSLTSGVEYEQYF. The CDR3, as DNA: TGTGCCAGCAGCTTGACTAGCGGGGTTGAATACGAGCAGTACTTC.

This clone has only one observation. The CDR3 loop is CASTTSRGDGYTF. In DNA, the CDR3 is TGTGCCAGCACCACCAGCCGGGGGGATGGCTACACCTTC. This chain links TRBV18 with TRBJ1-2; perhaps TRBD1 as D (5 bases). CDR1 and CDR2 from the germline V gene are KGHSH and LQKENI. The CDR3 length is 13 residues. V lost 8 bases, J lost 6 bases, and 16 bases lay in between.

This chain uses TRBV28 with TRBJ2-3, with D tentatively TRBD1 (6 bases). V shed 4 bases and J shed 0 bases, with 11 bases lying between them. The CDR3 totals 15 residues. Per the germline V gene, CDR1 is MDHEN and CDR2 is SYDVKM. CDR3 protein: CASSYQQGSTDTQYF. The CDR3 DNA sequence: TGTGCCAGCAGTTACCAACAGGGTAGCACAGATACGCAGTATTTT. The variable domain in full, completed from reference TRBV28 and TRBJ2-3, reads DVKVTQSSRYLVKRTGEKVFLECVQDMDHENMFWYRQDPGLGLRLIYFSYDVKMKEKGDIPEGYSVSREKKERFSLILESASTNQTSMYLCASSYQQGSTDTQYFGPGTRLTVL.

The chain links TRBV15 to TRBJ1-2; D gene unclear. The germline gives CDR1 LNHNV, CDR2 YYDKDF (reference sequence). This CDR3 has 12 residues. V lost 0 bases to trimming and J lost 5 bases, with 4 bases between them. The CDR3 loop is CATSRDHYGYTF. In DNA form, the CDR3 reads TGTGCCACCAGCAGAGATCATTATGGCTACACCTTC.

The chain links TRBV27 to TRBJ1-1; D uncertain. Trimming removed 2 bases at V and 4 bases at J, with 11 bases between. Germline V CDR1 and CDR2: MNHEY, SMNVEV (reference sequence). The CDR3 runs to 14 residues. The CDR3, as DNA: TGTGCCAGCAGTTTAAGCCCCTCCGGCACTGAAGCTTTCTTT. Encoded protein: CASSLSPSGTEAFF.